The 2 T cell receptor beta chains in this list originate from one sample, sequenced in a study of OX40 agonist ivuxolimab in advanced cancers. The method was immunoSEQ multiplex PCR; TCRdb's version includes in-frame clones alone and lacks a portion of them. This table holds some 77,000 clones, around 93% found once. Sequenced material: CD4+ or CD8+ T cells sorted from blood, taken in a trial of the OX40 agonist ivuxolimab. All receptors derive from an adult with an advanced solid tumor such as melanoma, head and neck, liver or kidney cancer.

This chain uses TRBV5-8 with TRBJ2-7, with TRBD2 as a possible D gene (5 bases). The CDR3 is 16 residues long. V was clipped by 2 bases and J by 2 bases, with 17 bases between them. Germline CDR1 reads SGHTS; CDR2 reads YDEGEE. CDR3 sequence: CASSFRARGMAYEQYF. For the CDR3, the DNA is TGTGCCAGCAGCTTTCGGGCCCGAGGGATGGCCTACGAGCAGTACTTC.

The chain combines TRBV4-2 with TRBJ2-4, with D tentatively TRBD1 (5 bases). V was cut by 2 bases and J by 8 bases, with 13 bases left in between. The CDR3 covers 14 residues. From germline, CDR1 is LGHNA and CDR2 YNFKEQ. The CDR3 is CASSQPESRDIQYF. The CDR3 nucleotides are TGTGCCAGCAGCCAACCAGAGTCCAGGGACATTCAGTACTTC.